This TCR beta chain comes out of a study of T cell responses to AZD1222 COVID-19 vaccine. Study results and limitations: A mostly white British donor set with more females was recruited, and clonal diversity was possibly underestimated.

The germline V gene has CDR1 LNHNV and CDR2 YYDKDF (reference sequence). Trimming cost V 1 base and J 1 base, with 13 bases left between them. This CDR3 has 16 residues. To note about this clone: Its antigen is currently unknown. The sample contains more than one DNA sequence encoding this CDR3.

TCRdb keeps only in-frame clones here, not all; method: immunoSEQ multiplex PCR. This table holds tens of thousands of clones, 90% to 95% found once. The chain employs TRBV15 and TRBJ1-1, with a tentative D call TRBD1 (5 bases). The clonotype was recovered from an adult in good health. The input for sequencing was peripheral blood, taken on day 0 of AZD1222 vaccination. The DNA for the CDR3 is TGTGCCACCAGCAGAGGCCGGGGGAAGGGGAACACTGAAGCTTTCTTT. This encodes CATSRGRGKGNTEAFF.